The table lists the clone carrying this T cell receptor (beta chain) with a few counts. Via MiXCR, TCRdb re-called the 5' RACE reads, giving one row per CDR3 protein. Of hundreds of thousands of distinct CDR3 sequences listed, more than 20% are singletons. Germline V gene sequence: CDR1 SQVTM, CDR2 ANQGSEA. The CDR3 is 15 residues long. The V end lost 6 bases, the J end lost 0 bases, and 15 bases lay between the germline ends. These data come from a study of identical twins. This same sample was also part of a study on T cells expressing NK-cell markers.

The specimen sequenced was CD4+ T cells sorted from blood. The chain recombines TRBV29-1 with TRBJ2-1; D not certain. This TCR derives from a woman under 30 in good health. DNA for the CDR3: TGCAGCGTCAAATCCGGAAAGCGCTCCTACAATGAGCAGTTCTTC. Amino acid sequence: CSVKSGKRSYNEQFF.